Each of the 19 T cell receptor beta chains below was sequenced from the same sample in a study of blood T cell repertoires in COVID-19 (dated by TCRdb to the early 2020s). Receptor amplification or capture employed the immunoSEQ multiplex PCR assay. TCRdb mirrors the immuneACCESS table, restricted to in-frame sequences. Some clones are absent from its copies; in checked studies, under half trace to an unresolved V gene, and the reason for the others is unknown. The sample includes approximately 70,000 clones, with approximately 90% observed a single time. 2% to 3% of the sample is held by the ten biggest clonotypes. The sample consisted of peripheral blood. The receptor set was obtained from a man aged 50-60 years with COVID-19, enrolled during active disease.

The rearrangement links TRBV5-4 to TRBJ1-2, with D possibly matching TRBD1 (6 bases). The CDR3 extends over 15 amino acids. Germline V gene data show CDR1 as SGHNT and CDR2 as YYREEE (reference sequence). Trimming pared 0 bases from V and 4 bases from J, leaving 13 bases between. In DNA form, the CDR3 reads TGTGCCAGCAGCTTGGGAACAGGGAGGGGCTATGGCTACACCTTC. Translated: CASSLGTGRGYGYTF.

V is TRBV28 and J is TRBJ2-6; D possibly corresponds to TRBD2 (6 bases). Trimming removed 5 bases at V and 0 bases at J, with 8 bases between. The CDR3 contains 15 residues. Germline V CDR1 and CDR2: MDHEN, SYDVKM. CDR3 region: CASSGGNSGANVLTF. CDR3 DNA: TGTGCCAGCAGTGGGGGGAACTCTGGGGCCAACGTCCTGACTTTC. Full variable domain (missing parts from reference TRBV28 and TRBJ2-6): DVKVTQSSRYLVKRTGEKVFLECVQDMDHENMFWYRQDPGLGLRLIYFSYDVKMKEKGDIPEGYSVSREKKERFSLILESASTNQTSMYLCASSGGNSGANVLTFGAGSRLTVL.

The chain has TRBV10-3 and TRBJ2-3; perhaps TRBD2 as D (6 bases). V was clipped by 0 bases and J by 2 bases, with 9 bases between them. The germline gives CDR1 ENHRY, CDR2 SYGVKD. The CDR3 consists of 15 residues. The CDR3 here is CAISESGDFTDTQYF. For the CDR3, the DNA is TGTGCCATCAGTGAGTCGGGGGACTTCACAGATACGCAGTATTTT.

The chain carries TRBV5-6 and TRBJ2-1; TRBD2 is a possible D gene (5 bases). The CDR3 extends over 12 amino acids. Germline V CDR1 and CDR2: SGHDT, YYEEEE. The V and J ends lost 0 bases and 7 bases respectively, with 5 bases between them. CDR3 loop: CASSLGGNEQFF. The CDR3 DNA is TGTGCCAGCAGCTTGGGAGGGAATGAGCAGTTCTTC.

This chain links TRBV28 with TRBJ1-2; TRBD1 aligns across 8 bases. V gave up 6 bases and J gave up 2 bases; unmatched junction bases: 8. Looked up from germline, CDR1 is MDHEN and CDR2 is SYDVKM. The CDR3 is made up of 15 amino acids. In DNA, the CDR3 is TGTGCCAGCAGGCCTACCAGGGGGCGCAACTATGGCTACACCTTC. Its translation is CASRPTRGRNYGYTF.

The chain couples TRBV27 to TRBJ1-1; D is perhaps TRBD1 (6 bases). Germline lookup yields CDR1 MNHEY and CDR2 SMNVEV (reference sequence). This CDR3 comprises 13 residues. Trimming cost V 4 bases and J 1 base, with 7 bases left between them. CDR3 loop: CASSSGQNTEAFF. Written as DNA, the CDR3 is TGTGCCAGCAGTTCGGGACAGAACACTGAAGCTTTCTTT.

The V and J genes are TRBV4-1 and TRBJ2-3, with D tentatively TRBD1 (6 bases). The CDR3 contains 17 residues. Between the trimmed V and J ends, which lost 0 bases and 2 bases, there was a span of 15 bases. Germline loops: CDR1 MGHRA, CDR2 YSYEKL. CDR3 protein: CASSQDPTGPPTDTQYF. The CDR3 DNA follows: TGCGCCAGCAGCCAAGACCCCACAGGGCCTCCCACAGATACGCAGTATTTT.

CDR3 residues: CASSQLEASAGPDTQYF. In DNA, the CDR3 is TGCGCCAGCAGCCAATTAGAGGCTAGCGCTGGCCCAGATACGCAGTATTTT. The gene calls are TRBV4-3 and TRBJ2-3; weak D call: TRBD2 (6 bases). The CDR3 has 17 residues. V was cut by 2 bases and J by 4 bases, with 19 bases left in between. CDR1 LGHNA and CDR2 YSLEER come from the germline V gene.

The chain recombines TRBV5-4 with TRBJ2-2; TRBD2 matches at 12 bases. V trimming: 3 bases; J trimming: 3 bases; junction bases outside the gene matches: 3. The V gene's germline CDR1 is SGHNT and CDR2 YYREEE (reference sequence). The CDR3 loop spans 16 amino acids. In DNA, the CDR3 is TGTGCCAGCAGCTCAAGGACTAGCGGGGACACCGGGGAGCTGTTTTTT. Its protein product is CASSSRTSGDTGELFF.

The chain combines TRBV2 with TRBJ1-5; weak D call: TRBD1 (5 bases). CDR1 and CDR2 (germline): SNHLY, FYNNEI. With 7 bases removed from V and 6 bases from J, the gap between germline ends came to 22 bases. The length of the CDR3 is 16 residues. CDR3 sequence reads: CASTEQRGGSGQPQHF. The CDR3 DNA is TGTGCCAGCACGGAGCAGAGGGGAGGTTCCGGTCAGCCCCAGCATTTT.

The DNA for the CDR3 is TGTGCCAGCAGCCGCCATACTGACAGGGGTGATAGGTTGCCTTGCACTGAAGCTTTCTTT. The encoded protein is CASSRHTDRGDRLPCTEAFF. This sequence joins TRBV11-3 and TRBJ1-1, with 8 bases matching TRBD1. The trim removed 5 bases at V and 4 bases at J, leaving 24 bases unmatched. Looked up from germline, CDR1 is SGHNT and CDR2 is YENEEA. The CDR3 is 20 residues long.

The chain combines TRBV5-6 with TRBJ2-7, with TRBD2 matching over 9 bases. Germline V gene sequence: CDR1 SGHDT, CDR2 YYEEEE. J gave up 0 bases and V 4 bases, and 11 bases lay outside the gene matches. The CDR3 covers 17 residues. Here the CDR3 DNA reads TGTGCCAGCAGCCTGGTGACTAGCGGTATAAGCTCCTACGAGCAGTACGTC. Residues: CASSLVTSGISSYEQYV.

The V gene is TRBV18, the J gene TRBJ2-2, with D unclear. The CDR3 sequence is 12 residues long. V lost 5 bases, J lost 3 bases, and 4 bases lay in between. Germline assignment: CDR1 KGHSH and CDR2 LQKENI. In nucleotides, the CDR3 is TGTGCCAGCTCATCTTACACCGGGGAGCTGTTTTTT. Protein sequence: CASSSYTGELFF.

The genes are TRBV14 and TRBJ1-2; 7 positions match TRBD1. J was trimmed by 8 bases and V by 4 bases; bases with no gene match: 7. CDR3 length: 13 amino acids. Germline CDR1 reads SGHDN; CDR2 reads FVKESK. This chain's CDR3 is CASSLTGLRGYTF. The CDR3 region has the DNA TGTGCCAGCAGCCTGACAGGGCTGCGGGGCTACACCTTC.

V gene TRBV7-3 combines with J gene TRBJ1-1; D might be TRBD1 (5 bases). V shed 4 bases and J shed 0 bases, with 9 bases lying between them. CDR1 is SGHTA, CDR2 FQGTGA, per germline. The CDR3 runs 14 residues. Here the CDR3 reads CASSSGLLNTEAFF. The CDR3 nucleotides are TGTGCCAGCAGCTCGGGACTGCTGAACACTGAAGCTTTCTTT.

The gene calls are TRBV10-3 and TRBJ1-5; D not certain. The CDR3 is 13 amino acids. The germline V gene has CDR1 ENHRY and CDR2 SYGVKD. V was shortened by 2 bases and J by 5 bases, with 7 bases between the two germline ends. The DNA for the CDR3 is TGTGCCATCAGTGAGAACACATATCAGCCCCAGCATTTT. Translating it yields CAISENTYQPQHF.

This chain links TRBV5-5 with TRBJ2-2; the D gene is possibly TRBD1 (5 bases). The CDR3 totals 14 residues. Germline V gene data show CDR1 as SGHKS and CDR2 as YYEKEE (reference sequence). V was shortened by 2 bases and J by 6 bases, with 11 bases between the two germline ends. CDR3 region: CASSFGHDPGELFF. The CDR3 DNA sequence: TGTGCCAGCAGCTTCGGACACGATCCCGGGGAGCTGTTTTTT.

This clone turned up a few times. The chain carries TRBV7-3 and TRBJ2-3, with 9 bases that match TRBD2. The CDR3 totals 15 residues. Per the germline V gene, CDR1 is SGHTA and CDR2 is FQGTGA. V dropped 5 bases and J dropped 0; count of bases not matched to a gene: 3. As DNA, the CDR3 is TGTGCCAGCAGCAAAGCGGGAGGTAGCACAGATACGCAGTATTTT. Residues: CASSKAGGSTDTQYF.

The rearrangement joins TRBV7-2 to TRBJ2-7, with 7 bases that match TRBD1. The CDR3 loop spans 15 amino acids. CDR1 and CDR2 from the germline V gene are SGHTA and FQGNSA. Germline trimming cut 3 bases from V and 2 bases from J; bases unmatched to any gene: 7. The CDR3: CASSLTRDSPYEQYF. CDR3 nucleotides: TGTGCCAGCAGCTTGACCCGGGACAGCCCCTACGAGCAGTACTTC.